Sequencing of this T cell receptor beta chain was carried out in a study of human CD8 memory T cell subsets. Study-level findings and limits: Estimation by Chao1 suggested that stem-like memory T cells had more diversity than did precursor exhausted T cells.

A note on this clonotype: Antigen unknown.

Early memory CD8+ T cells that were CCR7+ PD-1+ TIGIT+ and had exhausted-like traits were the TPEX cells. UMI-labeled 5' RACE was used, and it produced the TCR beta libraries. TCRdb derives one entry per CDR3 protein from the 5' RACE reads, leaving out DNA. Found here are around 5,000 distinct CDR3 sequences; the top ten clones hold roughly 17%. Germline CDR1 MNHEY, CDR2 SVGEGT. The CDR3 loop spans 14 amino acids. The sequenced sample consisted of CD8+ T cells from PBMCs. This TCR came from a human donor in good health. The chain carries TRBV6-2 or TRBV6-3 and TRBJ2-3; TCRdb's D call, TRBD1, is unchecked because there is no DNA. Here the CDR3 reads CASSYASGADTQYF.